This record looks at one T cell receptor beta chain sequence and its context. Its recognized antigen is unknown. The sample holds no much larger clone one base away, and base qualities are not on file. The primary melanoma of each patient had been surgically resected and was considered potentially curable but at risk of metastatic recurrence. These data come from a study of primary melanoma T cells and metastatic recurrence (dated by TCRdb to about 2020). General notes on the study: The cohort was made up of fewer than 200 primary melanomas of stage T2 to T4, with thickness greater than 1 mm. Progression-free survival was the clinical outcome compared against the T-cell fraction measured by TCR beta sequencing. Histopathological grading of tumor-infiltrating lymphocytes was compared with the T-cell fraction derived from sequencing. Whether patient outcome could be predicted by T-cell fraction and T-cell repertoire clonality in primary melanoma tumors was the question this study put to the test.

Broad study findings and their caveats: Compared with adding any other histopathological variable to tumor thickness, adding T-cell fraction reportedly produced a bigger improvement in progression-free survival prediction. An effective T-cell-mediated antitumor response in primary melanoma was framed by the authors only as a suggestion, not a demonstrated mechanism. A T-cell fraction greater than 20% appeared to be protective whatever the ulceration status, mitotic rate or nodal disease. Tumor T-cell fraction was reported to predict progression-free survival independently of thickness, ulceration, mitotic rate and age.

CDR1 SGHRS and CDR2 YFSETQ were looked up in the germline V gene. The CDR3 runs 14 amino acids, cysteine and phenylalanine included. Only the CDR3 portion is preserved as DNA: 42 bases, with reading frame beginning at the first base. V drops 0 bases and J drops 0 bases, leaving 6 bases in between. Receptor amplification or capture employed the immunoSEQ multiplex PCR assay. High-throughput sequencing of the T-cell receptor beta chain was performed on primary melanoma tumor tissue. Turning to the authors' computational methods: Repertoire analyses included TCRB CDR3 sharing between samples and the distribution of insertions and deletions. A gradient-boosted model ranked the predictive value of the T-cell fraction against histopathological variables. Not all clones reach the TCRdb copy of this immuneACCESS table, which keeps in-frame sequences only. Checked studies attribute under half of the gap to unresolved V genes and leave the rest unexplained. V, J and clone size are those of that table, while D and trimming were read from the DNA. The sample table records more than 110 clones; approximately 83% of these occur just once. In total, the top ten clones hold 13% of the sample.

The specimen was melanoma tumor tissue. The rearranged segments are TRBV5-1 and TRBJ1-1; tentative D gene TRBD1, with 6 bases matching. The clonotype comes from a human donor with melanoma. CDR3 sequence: CASSLGGLNTEAFF. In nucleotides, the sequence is TGCGCCAGCAGCTTGGGGGGGCTGAACACTGAAGCTTTCTTT.